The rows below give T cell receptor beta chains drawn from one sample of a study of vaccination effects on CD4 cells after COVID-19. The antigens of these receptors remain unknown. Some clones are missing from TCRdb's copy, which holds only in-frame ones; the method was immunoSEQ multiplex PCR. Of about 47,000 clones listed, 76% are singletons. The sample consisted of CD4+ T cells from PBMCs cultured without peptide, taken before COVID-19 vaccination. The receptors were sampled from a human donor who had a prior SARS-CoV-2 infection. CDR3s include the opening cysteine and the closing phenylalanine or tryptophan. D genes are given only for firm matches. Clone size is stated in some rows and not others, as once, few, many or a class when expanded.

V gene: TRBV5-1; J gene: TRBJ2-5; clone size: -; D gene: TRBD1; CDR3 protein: CASSLGTGGPAAQYF; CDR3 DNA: TGCGCCAGCAGCTTGGGGACAGGGGGCCCGGCGGCCCAGTACTTC
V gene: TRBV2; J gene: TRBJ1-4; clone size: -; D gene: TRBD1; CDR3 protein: CASSGGTGEKLFF; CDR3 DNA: TGTGCCAGCAGTGGAGGGACAGGGGAAAAACTGTTTTTT
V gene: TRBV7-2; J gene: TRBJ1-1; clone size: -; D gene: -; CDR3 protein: CASSFLGRDTEAFF; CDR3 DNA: TGTGCCAGCAGCTTTTTGGGACGGGACACTGAAGCTTTCTTT
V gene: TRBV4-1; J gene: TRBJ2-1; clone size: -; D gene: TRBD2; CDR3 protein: CASSQVWGRRGGTYNEQFF; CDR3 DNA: TGCGCCAGCAGCCAAGTTTGGGGGCGACGGGGGGGAACCTACAATGAGCAGTTCTTC
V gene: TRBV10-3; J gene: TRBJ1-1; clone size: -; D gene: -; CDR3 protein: CAIRLDGNTEAFF; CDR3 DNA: TGTGCCATCAGACTCGACGGGAACACTGAAGCTTTCTTT
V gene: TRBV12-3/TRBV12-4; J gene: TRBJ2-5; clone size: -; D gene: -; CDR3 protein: CASKGILGETQYF; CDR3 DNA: TGTGCCAGCAAGGGTATCCTGGGAGAGACCCAGTACTTC
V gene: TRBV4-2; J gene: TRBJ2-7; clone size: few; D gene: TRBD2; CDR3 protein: CASSYTSGRAGYEQYF; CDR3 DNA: TGTGCCAGCAGCTACACTAGCGGGAGGGCGGGGTACGAGCAGTACTTC
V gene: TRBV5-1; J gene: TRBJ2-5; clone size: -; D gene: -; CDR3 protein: CASSSVRGGETQYF; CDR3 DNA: TGCGCCAGCAGCTCGGTCAGGGGGGGGGAGACCCAGTACTTC
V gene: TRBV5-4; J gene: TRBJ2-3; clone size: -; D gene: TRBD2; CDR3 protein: CASSLAASGNSDTQYF; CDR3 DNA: TGTGCCAGCAGCTTGGCGGCTAGCGGGAATTCAGATACGCAGTATTTT
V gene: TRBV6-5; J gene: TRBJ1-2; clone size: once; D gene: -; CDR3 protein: CASSYRGTNYGYTF; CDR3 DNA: TGTGCCAGCAGTTACAGGGGTACTAACTATGGCTACACCTTC